Listed below are T cell receptor beta chains from one sample, sequenced in a study of naive and memory T cell subsets. MiXCR was run by TCRdb on the UMI-ligation and nested PCR reads, yielding one entry per CDR3 protein. The table includes about 85,000 distinct CDR3 sequences, about an eighth detected once. The sequenced sample consisted of central memory CD4+ T cells from blood. The source is a human donor in good health. Both conserved end residues are part of each CDR3. A D gene is named only where the DNA matches it firmly. Expanded clones get a size class; other rows say once, few or many, or leave the size out.

clone size	CDR3 length	V gene	J gene	D gene	CDR3 protein	CDR3 DNA
few	13	TRBV29-1	TRBJ1-4	-	CSGVRGPNEKLFF	TGCAGCGGTGTCAGGGGACCTAATGAAAAACTGTTTTTT
many	14	TRBV4-1	TRBJ2-7	-	CASTPTDRSYEQYF	TGCGCCAGCACCCCAACGGACCGAAGCTACGAGCAGTACTTC
-	14	TRBV20-1	TRBJ1-4	-	CSAGSGQAYEKLFF	TGCAGTGCTGGGTCCGGCCAGGCCTATGAAAAACTGTTTTTT
-	13	TRBV10-2	TRBJ2-7	-	CASSESASYEQYF	TGCGCCAGCAGTGAGTCAGCTTCCTACGAGCAGTACTTC
many	17	TRBV9	TRBJ2-3	-	CASSVAPGGGRTDTQYF	TGTGCCAGCAGCGTAGCCCCCGGGGGAGGACGCACAGATACGCAGTATTTT
many	16	TRBV28	TRBJ2-7	-	CASSFSGSALIDEQYF	TGTGCCAGCAGTTTTTCCGGGTCGGCCCTTATTGACGAGCAGTACTTC
-	15	TRBV7-9	TRBJ2-6	TRBD1	CASSPRGSGANVLTF	TGTGCCAGCAGCCCCAGGGGGAGTGGGGCCAACGTCCTGACTTTC
-	16	TRBV28	TRBJ1-3	-	CASSFLGGFSGNTIYF	TGTGCCAGCAGTTTTCTGGGGGGATTCTCTGGAAACACCATATATTTT
-	13	TRBV18	TRBJ1-3	-	CASSPDYGNTIYF	TGTGCCAGCTCACCAGATTACGGAAACACCATATATTTT
-	16	TRBV5-1	TRBJ2-1	-	CASSLGWGLSHNEQFF	TGCGCCAGCAGCTTGGGATGGGGACTTTCTCACAATGAGCAGTTCTTC
-	17	TRBV4-2	TRBJ2-1	TRBD2	CASSLGEGTSGSYEQFF	TGTGCCAGCAGCCTCGGCGAGGGGACTAGCGGGAGCTATGAGCAGTTCTTC
many	13	TRBV12-3/TRBV12-4	TRBJ1-2	-	CASSFGIIDGYTF	TGTGCCAGCAGTTTCGGAATTATTGATGGCTACACCTTC
few	15	TRBV7-2	TRBJ2-3	TRBD1	CASREGQITTDTQYF	TGTGCCAGCAGAGAGGGACAGATCACCACAGATACGCAGTATTTT
-	12	TRBV7-6	TRBJ2-7	-	CASSLMGGEQYF	TGTGCCAGCAGCTTAATGGGAGGCGAGCAGTACTTC